These T cell receptor beta chains were read from a single sample in a study of cytomegalovirus exposure and HLA in healthy donors. Produced via immunoSEQ multiplex PCR; TCRdb's table is partial and in-frame only. There are 80,000 to 100,000 clones in the sample; approximately 90% occur only once, and 2.1% lies in the top ten. Sequencing was performed on PBMCs. The source is a man younger than 40 in good health and CMV-seronegative. The CDR3 runs from the conserved cysteine through the conserved F or W. D genes are given only for firm matches. Clone sizes are given selectively: once, few, many, or a class where the clone is expanded.

clone_size	v_call	d_call	j_call	cdr3_nt	cdr3_aa
.	TRBV2	TRBD1	TRBJ2-2	TGTGCCAGCACGACAGGGTTTCCGAACACCGGGGAGCTGTTTTTT	CASTTGFPNTGELFF
.	TRBV5-1	.	TRBJ1-4	TGCGCCAGCAGATCCGGGGTCAATGAAAAACTGTTTTTT	CASRSGVNEKLFF
.	TRBV6-5	.	TRBJ2-1	TGTGCCAGCAGTTACTCGGAGGGGCCCAATGAGCAGTTCTTC	CASSYSEGPNEQFF
.	TRBV4-2	.	TRBJ2-1	TGTGCCAGCAGCCCAGCCCCGCCGACTAGACGCATACCTACTCACTACAATGAGCAGTTCTTC	CASSPAPPTRRIPTHYNEQFF
.	TRBV6-6	TRBD2	TRBJ2-5	TGTGCCAGCAGTTACCTACCTCGGGGGGGGGAGACCCAGTACTTC	CASSYLPRGGETQYF
.	TRBV4-2	TRBD2	TRBJ2-2	TGTGCCAGCAGCCAAGTGTCTAGCGGGGGGGCCGGGGAGCTGTTTTTT	CASSQVSSGGAGELFF
once	TRBV6-6	.	TRBJ2-3	TGTGCCAGCAGCATTTCTTCGCTGGGCCCATCAGATACGCAGTATTTT	CASSISSLGPSDTQYF
.	TRBV5-6	TRBD1	TRBJ1-4	TGTGCCAGCAGCTTGGTCATAGGGGGCCTCGATGAAAAACTGTTTTTT	CASSLVIGGLDEKLFF
.	TRBV29-1	TRBD1	TRBJ1-1	TGCAGCGCTGACAGGGACTACACTGAAGCTTTCTTT	CSADRDYTEAFF
.	TRBV9	TRBD1	TRBJ2-1	TGTGCCAGCAGCGGCGTACAGGGGGAATCGTTCTTC	CASSGVQGESFF
.	TRBV19	TRBD1	TRBJ2-5	TGTGCCAGTAGCCCTAGACAGGGTGGGGTGGAGACCCAGTACTTC	CASSPRQGGVETQYF
once	TRBV7-9	.	TRBJ2-1	TGTGCCAGCAGCCAGACTATCCTTCTCGCGAGCTCCTACAATGAGCAGTTCTTC	CASSQTILLASSYNEQFF
.	TRBV25-1	.	TRBJ2-1	TGTGCCAGCAGGGCCGGGATATCCTCCTACAATGAGCAGTTCTTC	CASRAGISSYNEQFF
.	TRBV27	TRBD2	TRBJ2-1	TGTGCCAGCAGTTTATACCCCGGGACTAATAATGAGCAGTTCTTC	CASSLYPGTNNEQFF
.	TRBV10-3	TRBD1	TRBJ2-7	TGTGCCATCAGTGAATCAGGGGGCTCCTACGAGCAGTACTTC	CAISESGGSYEQYF
.	TRBV7-3	TRBD2	TRBJ2-4	TGTGCCAGCAGCCCAGGCCTAGCGGGAGGTGACATTCAGTACTTC	CASSPGLAGGDIQYF
.	TRBV19	.	TRBJ1-2	TGTGCCAGTAGTATAGGAAGGTTCACGGGGGAGTATGGCTACACCTTC	CASSIGRFTGEYGYTF
.	TRBV6-1	TRBD1	TRBJ2-2	TGTGCCAGCAGCAGGGACAGTCCGAACACCGGGGAGCTGTTTTTT	CASSRDSPNTGELFF
once	TRBV15	.	TRBJ2-5	TGTGCCACCAGCAGAGCCTATCCGGGAGCAGCAGGGGAGACCCAGTACTTC	CATSRAYPGAAGETQYF
.	TRBV6-1	.	TRBJ2-5	TGTGCCAGCAGTGAATGGGGGCTCCAAGAGACCCAGTACTTC	CASSEWGLQETQYF
.	TRBV15	.	TRBJ2-7	TGTGCCACCACCCAACTTGCCGGGAAGGGTGTAAAGAACTTC	CATTQLAGKGVKNF
once	TRBV5-6	TRBD2	TRBJ2-5	TGTGCCAGCAGCTTGGTCCTAGCGGGGAGGGAGACCCAGTACTTC	CASSLVLAGRETQYF
.	TRBV9	.	TRBJ2-1	TGTGCCAGCAGCGTATACAGCCTTGCCTACAATGAGCAGTTCTTC	CASSVYSLAYNEQFF
.	TRBV29-1	.	TRBJ1-1	TGCAGCGTTGAAGATCGGGGGGGGCACACTGAAGCTTTCTTT	CSVEDRGGHTEAFF
.	TRBV5-6	.	TRBJ2-2	TGTGCCAGCAGCTTGTTATGGACACCCACCAACACCGGGGAGCTGTTTTTT	CASSLLWTPTNTGELFF
once	TRBV11-3	TRBD2	TRBJ2-1	TGTGCCAGCAGCTGGGGACTAGCGGTGAACAATGAGCAGTTCTTC	CASSWGLAVNNEQFF
.	TRBV27	TRBD1	TRBJ2-5	TGTGCCAGCAGTGCTACAGGGGGCGAGGAGACCCAGTACTTC	CASSATGGEETQYF
once	TRBV9	TRBD1	TRBJ2-2	TGTGCCAGCAGCGTCTCGACAGGGATAGCGAACACCGGGGAGCTGTTTTTT	CASSVSTGIANTGELFF
.	TRBV7-3	.	TRBJ1-2	TGTGCCAGCAGCTTGGCGACAGTCGAGGGCTACACCTTC	CASSLATVEGYTF
.	TRBV13	TRBD2	TRBJ2-7	TGTGCCAGCAGCCAACCGGGACTAGCCCGCGAGCAGTACTTC	CASSQPGLAREQYF
once	TRBV19	.	TRBJ2-3	TGTGCCAGTAGTGCAGGTTCAGATACGCAGTATTTT	CASSAGSDTQYF
.	TRBV11-2	.	TRBJ1-4	TGTGCCAGCAGCTTAGACCTGAGAGAAAAACTGTTTTTT	CASSLDLREKLFF
.	TRBV19	TRBD1	TRBJ2-7	TGTGCCAGTACAGACGAGGGGGCCCCCTACGAGCAGTACTTC	CASTDEGAPYEQYF
once	TRBV11-2	.	TRBJ2-5	TGTGCCAGCAGCTTAGGAGTCAGGGCAGATTTTCAAGAGACCCAGTACTTC	CASSLGVRADFQETQYF
.	TRBV4-2	.	TRBJ2-2	TGTGCCAGCAGCCAAGGAGGGCTCACCAACACCGGGGAGCTGTTTTTT	CASSQGGLTNTGELFF
.	TRBV5-1	.	TRBJ2-7	TGCGCCAGCAGCGTACGACAGGATTCGAGCCTAGGCGAGCAGTACTTC	CASSVRQDSSLGEQYF
.	TRBV6-1	TRBD1	TRBJ1-2	TGTGCCAGCAGTGTGGACAGGGGTCTCTATGGCTACACCTTC	CASSVDRGLYGYTF
.	TRBV6-1	.	TRBJ2-1	TGTGCCAGCCCAGAGACAGGTACCTGGAATGAGCAGTTCTTC	CASPETGTWNEQFF
.	TRBV5-1	.	TRBJ2-1	TGCGCCAGCAGCTTGGACGTAGCCGGAGGGCCCTGGAGTGAGCAGTTCTTC	CASSLDVAGGPWSEQFF
.	TRBV28	.	TRBJ1-5	TGTGCCAGCAGTTTGGGTTCAGGGGCCTATAGCAATCAGCCCCAGCATTTT	CASSLGSGAYSNQPQHF
.	TRBV5-4	.	TRBJ2-3	TGTGCCAGCAGCTCTGGGGCCCAGGGGGATACGCAGTATTTT	CASSSGAQGDTQYF
.	TRBV5-6	TRBD1	TRBJ2-5	TGTGCCAGCAGCTTAGGACAGGGGGCAGGAGAGACCCAGTACTTC	CASSLGQGAGETQYF
.	TRBV14	.	TRBJ2-2	TGTGCCAGCAGCCGAGTAAAAGCGAACACCGGGGAGCTGTTTTTT	CASSRVKANTGELFF
.	TRBV19	TRBD1	TRBJ2-5	TGTGCCAGTAGTATGGGGGGGACAGGGACCCAAGAGACCCAGTACTTC	CASSMGGTGTQETQYF
.	TRBV28	.	TRBJ1-3	TGTGCCAGCAGACCGGGGGGGGTCTCTGGAAACACCATATATTTT	CASRPGGVSGNTIYF
.	TRBV7-2	TRBD1	TRBJ1-5	TGTGCCAGCAGCTTATTGAGCGGGACAGGGTATAGCAATCAGCCCCAGCATTTT	CASSLLSGTGYSNQPQHF
.	TRBV9	TRBD1	TRBJ1-2	TGTGCCAGCAGCGTAGAGGTGACAGGGATAAGTGGCTACACCTTC	CASSVEVTGISGYTF
.	TRBV28	TRBD2	TRBJ2-3	TGTGCCAGCAGTTTACAGCGGGGGAGCACAGATACGCAGTATTTT	CASSLQRGSTDTQYF
.	TRBV13	TRBD1	TRBJ2-5	TGTGCCAGCAGCGTCGGGGACAGGGCTTGGGAGACCCAGTACTTC	CASSVGDRAWETQYF
.	TRBV5-1	.	TRBJ1-1	TGCGCCAGCAGCCTGAGGGGGGGCACTGAAGCTTTCTTT	CASSLRGGTEAFF
.	TRBV30	.	TRBJ1-1	TGTGCCTGGAGTGTCCTCCTTGAAGCTTTCTTT	CAWSVLLEAFF
.	TRBV19	TRBD1	TRBJ2-2	TGTGCCAGTAGACTCCGGGACAGGGTGGACACCGGGGAGCTGTTTTTT	CASRLRDRVDTGELFF
.	TRBV12-5	TRBD2	TRBJ2-1	TGTGCTAGTGGTCTTCCTAGCGGGAGGATATGGGAGCAGTTCTTC	CASGLPSGRIWEQFF
.	TRBV13	TRBD2	TRBJ2-7	TGTGCCAGCACCTTCCAGGGTAAGCGGGACTACGAGCAGTACTTC	CASTFQGKRDYEQYF
many	TRBV6-4	TRBD1	TRBJ1-1	TGTGCCAGCAGTGACGGGACAGAGAACACTGAAGCTTTCTTT	CASSDGTENTEAFF
.	TRBV4-2	TRBD1	TRBJ2-1	TGTGCCAGCAGCCAAGCATCCGGGACAGGCACCCATGAGCAGTTCTTC	CASSQASGTGTHEQFF
.	TRBV27	.	TRBJ2-5	TGTGCCAGCAGTTATGGCAGCCAAGAGACCCAGTACTTC	CASSYGSQETQYF